This T cell receptor (beta chain) was recovered during a study of blood T cell repertoires in COVID-19. Study-wide context: Donors in the United States, Italy and Spain gave samples during acute or convalescent COVID-19.

The V segment lost 6 bases and the J segment 7 bases; nucleotides outside the gene matches: 15. The CDR3 runs to 17 residues. Germline loops: CDR1 SNHLY, CDR2 FYNNEI. The method was immunoSEQ multiplex PCR; TCRdb's version includes in-frame clones alone and lacks a portion of them. The sample includes around 300,000 clones, approximately 83% of them seen just once. The receptor was derived from a woman between 70 and 85 years old with acute or convalescent COVID-19. The rearrangement joins TRBV2 to TRBJ1-6, with 7 bases aligning to TRBD1. The sequenced material came from peripheral blood. The CDR3 here is CASSRGGQTKSNSPLHF. The CDR3 DNA sequence: TGTGCCAGCAGCCGGGGGGGACAGACTAAATCAAATTCACCCCTCCACTTT.